The source of this T cell receptor beta chain is a study of T cell repertoires in cytomegalovirus infection. Study summary: Alongside well-studied HLA-B-restricted CMV epitopes, recently identified HLA-C-restricted CMV epitopes were also used. Signatures in public TCR beta sequences pointed to both CMV infection and matching HLA type.

As regards this clonotype: Its antigen is not identified.

TCRdb recomputed calls from the reads with MiXCR, one row per CDR3 protein. The sample has roughly 500,000 distinct CDR3 sequences, 42% seen once. CDR3 length equals 17 residues. V was pared by 3 bases and J by 2 bases, with 10 bases of the junction left unmatched. Germline CDR1 and CDR2: SGHAT and FQNNGV. Study-wide points: What dominated the ex vivo response were HLA-C-restricted CMV-specific TCR beta clonotypes. Using cumulative public TCR beta family frequency, the authors identified those who carried CMV together with the relevant HLA.

This specimen was cultured PBMCs, taken from culture after CMV antigen stimulation. This TCR was sampled from a human donor in good health (CMV status not recorded). Some clones in this sample may be carry-over from other donors' samples. V gene TRBV11-2 combines with J gene TRBJ1-3; the match to TRBD1 covers 7 bases. The CDR3: CASSFTGAYGTGNTIYF. The CDR3 coding sequence is TGTGCCAGCAGCTTCACAGGGGCCTATGGAACTGGAAACACCATATATTTT.